A selection of T cell receptor beta chains follows, all from one sample in a study of blood T cell repertoires in COVID-19. Using immunoSEQ multiplex PCR, the repertoire was profiled, and TCRdb retains in-frame clones only, with some absent. The sample has almost 350,000 clones; about nine tenths are singletons. Sequencing was performed on PBMCs or T cells enriched from blood (not recorded which). These receptors were obtained from a woman in her 30s who had been exposed to COVID-19. Both conserved end residues are part of each CDR3. D genes are given only for firm matches. The listing skips clone size in some rows; elsewhere it reads once, few, many or a size class.

clone size: once
J gene: TRBJ2-1
V gene: TRBV7-2
D gene: TRBD2
CDR3 DNA: TGTGCCAGCAGCTTAACCAGACTAGCCTGGGGAAATGAGCAGTTCTTC
CDR3 protein: CASSLTRLAWGNEQFF

clone size: -
J gene: TRBJ1-6
V gene: TRBV6-6
D gene: -
CDR3 DNA: TGTGCCAGCGCAGGGATTAATTCACCCCTCCACTTT
CDR3 protein: CASAGINSPLHF

clone size: -
J gene: TRBJ1-2
V gene: TRBV28
D gene: -
CDR3 DNA: TGTGCCAGCAGTCCCAGAACGGACAGCTTTAGCTATGGCTACACCTTC
CDR3 protein: CASSPRTDSFSYGYTF

clone size: -
J gene: TRBJ1-1
V gene: TRBV30
D gene: -
CDR3 DNA: TGTGCCTGGAGTGGCGGGAGGCCTGGAGCTTTCTTT
CDR3 protein: CAWSGGRPGAFF

clone size: -
J gene: TRBJ1-5
V gene: TRBV12-5
D gene: -
CDR3 DNA: TGTGCTAGTGGTTTGCAACCGGGAGGCAATCAGCCCCAGCATTTT
CDR3 protein: CASGLQPGGNQPQHF

clone size: -
J gene: TRBJ2-3
V gene: TRBV12-3/TRBV12-4
D gene: TRBD1
CDR3 DNA: TGTGCCAGCTGCACAGGGGAGGATACGCAGTATTTT
CDR3 protein: CASCTGEDTQYF

clone size: once
J gene: TRBJ1-4
V gene: TRBV28
D gene: TRBD1
CDR3 DNA: TGTGCCAGCAGCTTAATGGGCCTCACAGGGGTTGGAAGTAATGAAAAACTGTTTTTT
CDR3 protein: CASSLMGLTGVGSNEKLFF

clone size: -
J gene: TRBJ2-1
V gene: TRBV24-1
D gene: -
CDR3 DNA: TGTGCCACCAGTGGACTAGTAAGAGATGAGCAGTTCTTC
CDR3 protein: CATSGLVRDEQFF

clone size: once
J gene: TRBJ2-7
V gene: TRBV4-2
D gene: TRBD2
CDR3 DNA: TGTGCCAGCAGCCAAGGACTAGCGGGATCCTACGAGCAGTACTTC
CDR3 protein: CASSQGLAGSYEQYF

clone size: -
J gene: TRBJ2-7
V gene: TRBV11-2
D gene: -
CDR3 DNA: TGTGCCAGCAGCTTAGGACGTAGCGACTTACCCTACGAGCAGTACTTC
CDR3 protein: CASSLGRSDLPYEQYF

clone size: -
J gene: TRBJ2-4
V gene: TRBV2
D gene: TRBD1
CDR3 DNA: TGTGCCAGCAGTGATCCGACAGGGGCCAAAAACATTCAGTACTTC
CDR3 protein: CASSDPTGAKNIQYF

clone size: -
J gene: TRBJ2-1
V gene: TRBV5-4
D gene: TRBD2
CDR3 DNA: TGTGCCGGGGTGGGCGGGAGAAATGAGCAGTTCTTC
CDR3 protein: CAGVGGRNEQFF

clone size: -
J gene: TRBJ2-3
V gene: TRBV6-5
D gene: TRBD2
CDR3 DNA: TGTGCCAGTTCCCTAGCGGGAGGTGGAGATACGCAGTATTTT
CDR3 protein: CASSLAGGGDTQYF

clone size: -
J gene: TRBJ2-1
V gene: TRBV10-3
D gene: -
CDR3 DNA: TGTGCCATCAGTGCTGGGAGCTCCTACAATGAGCAGTTCTTC
CDR3 protein: CAISAGSSYNEQFF

clone size: -
J gene: TRBJ1-1
V gene: TRBV5-4
D gene: -
CDR3 DNA: TGTGCCAGCAGCTTGCCAGGGTACACTGAAGCTTTCTTT
CDR3 protein: CASSLPGYTEAFF

clone size: -
J gene: TRBJ1-5
V gene: TRBV6-5
D gene: -
CDR3 DNA: TGTGCCAGCAGTTACCTAAACTCCAATCAGCCCCAGCATTTT
CDR3 protein: CASSYLNSNQPQHF

clone size: -
J gene: TRBJ1-5
V gene: TRBV28
D gene: TRBD1
CDR3 DNA: TGTGCCAGCAGTCCAACAGGGGTAACAAAACAGCCCCAGCATTTT
CDR3 protein: CASSPTGVTKQPQHF

clone size: once
J gene: TRBJ2-1
V gene: TRBV5-1
D gene: TRBD2
CDR3 DNA: TGCGCCAGCAGCTTGGAGGGACTAGGGGGTTACAATGAGCAGTTCTTC
CDR3 protein: CASSLEGLGGYNEQFF

clone size: -
J gene: TRBJ2-5
V gene: TRBV11-2
D gene: -
CDR3 DNA: TGTGCCAGCAGCCCCGGTCGGGAGACCCAGTACTTC
CDR3 protein: CASSPGRETQYF

clone size: -
J gene: TRBJ1-2
V gene: TRBV5-1
D gene: TRBD1
CDR3 DNA: TGCGCCAGCAGCGCCGGGACAGGGAGCTTTATCTACACCTTC
CDR3 protein: CASSAGTGSFIYTF

clone size: -
J gene: TRBJ1-1
V gene: TRBV30
D gene: TRBD1
CDR3 DNA: TGTGCCTGGAGGGGCCGGGACAGGGGGCTCGGCACTGAAGCTTTCTTT
CDR3 protein: CAWRGRDRGLGTEAFF

clone size: -
J gene: TRBJ2-2
V gene: TRBV29-1
D gene: TRBD2
CDR3 DNA: TGCAGCGTTGCGGGACTAGCGGAGAACACCGGGGAGCTGTTTTTT
CDR3 protein: CSVAGLAENTGELFF

clone size: -
J gene: TRBJ2-7
V gene: TRBV29-1
D gene: -
CDR3 DNA: TGCAGCGTTGGGGTTTTATTGGCAGGGGACTACGAGCAGTACTTC
CDR3 protein: CSVGVLLAGDYEQYF